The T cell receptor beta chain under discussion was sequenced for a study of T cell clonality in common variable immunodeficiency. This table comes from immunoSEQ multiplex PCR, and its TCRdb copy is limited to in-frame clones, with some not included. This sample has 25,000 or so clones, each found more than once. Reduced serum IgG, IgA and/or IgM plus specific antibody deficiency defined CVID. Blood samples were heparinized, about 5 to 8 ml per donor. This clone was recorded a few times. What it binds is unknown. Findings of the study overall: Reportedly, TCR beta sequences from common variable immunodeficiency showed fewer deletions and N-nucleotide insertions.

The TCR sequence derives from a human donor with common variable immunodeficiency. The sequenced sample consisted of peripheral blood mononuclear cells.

The CDR3 sequence is CASRGDRDGYTF. CDR3 bases read: TGTGCCAGCAGAGGGGACAGGGATGGC. V gene TRBV2 combines with J gene TRBJ1-2; 9 positions match TRBD1. With the read ending 3 residues before the CDR3 end, the germline J gene is used to fill in that end. The V and J ends lost 6 bases and 6 bases, in that order; junction bases with no gene match: 2. The CDR3 has 12 residues. Germline-derived CDR1 and CDR2 are SNHLY and FYNNEI.